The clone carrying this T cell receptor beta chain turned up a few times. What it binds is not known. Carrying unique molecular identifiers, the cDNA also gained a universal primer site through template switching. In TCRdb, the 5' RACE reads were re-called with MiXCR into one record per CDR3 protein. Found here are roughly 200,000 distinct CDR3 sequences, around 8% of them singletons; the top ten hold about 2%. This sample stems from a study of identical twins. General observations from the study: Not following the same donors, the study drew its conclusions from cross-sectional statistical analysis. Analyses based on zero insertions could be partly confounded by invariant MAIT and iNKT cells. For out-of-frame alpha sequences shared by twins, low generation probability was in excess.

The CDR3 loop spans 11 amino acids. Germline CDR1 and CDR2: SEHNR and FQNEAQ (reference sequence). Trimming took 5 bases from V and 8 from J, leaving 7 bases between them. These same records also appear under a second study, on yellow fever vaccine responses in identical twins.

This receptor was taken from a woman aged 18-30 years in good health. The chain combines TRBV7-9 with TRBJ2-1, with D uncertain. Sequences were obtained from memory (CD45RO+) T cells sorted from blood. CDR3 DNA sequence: TGTGCCAGCAGCGTGAACGATGAGCAGTTCTTC. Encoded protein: CASSVNDEQFF.